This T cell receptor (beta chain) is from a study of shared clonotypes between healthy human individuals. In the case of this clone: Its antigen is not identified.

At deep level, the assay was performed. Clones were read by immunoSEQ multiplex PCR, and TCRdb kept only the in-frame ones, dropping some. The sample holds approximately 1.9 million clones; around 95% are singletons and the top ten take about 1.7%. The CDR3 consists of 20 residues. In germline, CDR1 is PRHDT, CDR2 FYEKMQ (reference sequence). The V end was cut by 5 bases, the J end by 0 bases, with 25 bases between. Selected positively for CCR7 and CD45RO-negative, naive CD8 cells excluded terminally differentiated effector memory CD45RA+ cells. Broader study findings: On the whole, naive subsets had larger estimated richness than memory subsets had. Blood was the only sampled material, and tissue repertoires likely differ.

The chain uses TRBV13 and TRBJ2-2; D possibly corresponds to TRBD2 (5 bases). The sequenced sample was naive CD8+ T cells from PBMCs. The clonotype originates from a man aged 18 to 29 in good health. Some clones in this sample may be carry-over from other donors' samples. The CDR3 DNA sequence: TGTGCCAGCAGCCCACGTTTGCCAGCGGATTATTTCGCGAACACCGGGGAGCTGTTTTTT. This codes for CASSPRLPADYFANTGELFF.